Ten or more counts support the clone carrying this T cell receptor (beta chain). Its antigen is still unknown. These data belong to a study of T cells in Graves' hyperthyroidism and ophthalmopathy. Points from the study as a whole: From stable hyperthyroidism, ophthalmopathy was separated by a 13 V-J model.

Regions amplified from RNA transcripts were the TCR beta CDR3 regions. A set of HTBI primers served as the primers for a first-round RT-PCR of the TCR CDR3. TCRdb redid the calling of the multiplex PCR reads with MiXCR, one entry per CDR3 protein. Here the sample spans nearly 750,000 distinct CDR3 sequences, about 35% being singletons. Diagnostic assessment was based on clinical symptoms, serum thyroxine and TRAb, thyroid ultrasound and orbital computed tomography. CDR1 and CDR2 from the germline V gene are ENHRY and SYGVKD. Trimming stripped 3 bases from V and 2 bases from J, with 11 bases between. The CDR3 spans 14 residues.

This chain links TRBV10-3 with TRBJ2-7; maybe TRBD1 (5 bases). This clonotype originated in a woman between 40 and 55 years old with Graves' hyperthyroidism. The source material was blood. The CDR3 DNA is TGTGCCATCAGTGATGGAGTCAGGGCCTACGAGCAGTACTTC. Translated, it gives CAISDGVRAYEQYF.